This T cell receptor beta chain was found in a study of cytomegalovirus exposure and HLA in healthy donors. Study results and limitations: A later analysis reportedly found that, within productive TCRs, an Asian-associated ancestry cluster had fewer N-insertions than the mean observed across the approximately 660 donors. Prior analysis indicated that the majority of TCR beta V segments exhibited productivity approximately 87% or approximately 30% of the time. As was reported, the classifier diagnosed cytomegalovirus status with high specificity and sensitivity.

Remarks on this clone: Its target is not known.

Per the germline V gene, CDR1 is SGHVS and CDR2 is FNYEAQ. Trimming cost V 5 bases and J 1 base, with 3 bases left between them. This CDR3 region has 12 residues. Amplification used 60 Vbeta primers and 13 Jbeta primers. Original analysis: Tens of millions of unique TCR beta chains, about 10 million of them shared, were counted by a later analysis. Assay used: immunoSEQ multiplex PCR; TCRdb lists only in-frame clones, some missing. Clone size and the V and J calls come from that table; the DNA yielded D and trimming. The data contain fewer than 200,000 clones, less than 80% of them singletons. The rearrangement links TRBV7-6 to TRBJ2-1; no clear D gene. This clonotype was obtained from a man aged 40-49 years in good health and CMV-seronegative. Sequenced sample: PBMCs. The CDR3 bases are TGTGCCAGCAGCCCTTCCTACAATGAGCAGTTCTTC. Its translation: CASSPSYNEQFF.